Sequencing of this TCR beta chain was carried out in a study of blood T cell repertoires in COVID-19. In the study overall: Sites across the United States, Italy and Spain contributed samples from acute and convalescent COVID-19. Sample material is recorded as cDNA or gDNA derived from T cells, B-cell-depleted T cells, or PBMCs.

Original processing notes: Reference gene primer amplification yielded estimated nucleated cell counts. Here immunoSEQ multiplex PCR was the method, and the copy in TCRdb shows in-frame clones only, minus some. V and J calls and clone size come straight from that table; D and trimming were deduced from the DNA. The sample includes tens of thousands of clones, more than 80% of them seen just once. Germline loops: CDR1 PRHDT, CDR2 FYEKMQ (reference sequence). This CDR3 has 15 residues. V trimming: 4 bases; J trimming: 6 bases; junction bases outside the gene matches: 6. This chain connects TRBV13 to TRBJ1-6; 7 nucleotides align to TRBD1. Source material: peripheral blood. The source is a woman in her sixties or seventies with acute or convalescent COVID-19. Written as DNA, the CDR3 is TGTGCCAGCAGCTCGACAGGGCGGCTTAATTCACCCCTCCACTTT. Protein: CASSSTGRLNSPLHF.